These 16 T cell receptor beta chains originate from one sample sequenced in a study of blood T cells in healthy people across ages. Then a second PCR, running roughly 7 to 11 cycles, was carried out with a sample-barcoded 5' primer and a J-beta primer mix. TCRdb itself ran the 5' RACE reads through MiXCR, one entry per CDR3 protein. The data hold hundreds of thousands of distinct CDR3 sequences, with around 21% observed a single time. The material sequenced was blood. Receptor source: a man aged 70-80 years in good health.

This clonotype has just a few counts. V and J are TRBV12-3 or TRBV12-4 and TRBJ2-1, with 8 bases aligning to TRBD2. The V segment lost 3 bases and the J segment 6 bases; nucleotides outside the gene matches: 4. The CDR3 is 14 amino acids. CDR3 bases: TGTGCCAGCAGTTTGACGGGGGGGCCCAATGAGCAGTTCTTC. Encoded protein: CASSLTGGPNEQFF.

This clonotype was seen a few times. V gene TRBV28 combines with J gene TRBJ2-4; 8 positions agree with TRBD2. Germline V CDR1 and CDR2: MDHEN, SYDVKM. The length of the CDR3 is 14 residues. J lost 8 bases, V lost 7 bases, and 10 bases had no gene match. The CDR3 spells CASKKAGEGDIQYF. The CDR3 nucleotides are TGTGCCAGCAAGAAAGCGGGAGAGGGGGACATTCAGTACTTC.

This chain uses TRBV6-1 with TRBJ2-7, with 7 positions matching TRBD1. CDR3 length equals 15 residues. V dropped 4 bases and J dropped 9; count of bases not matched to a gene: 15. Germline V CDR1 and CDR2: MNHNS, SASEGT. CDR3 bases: TGTGCCAGCAGTGGCCTAGGACAGGCGAAAATTGGGCAGTACGTC. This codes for CASSGLGQAKIGQYV.

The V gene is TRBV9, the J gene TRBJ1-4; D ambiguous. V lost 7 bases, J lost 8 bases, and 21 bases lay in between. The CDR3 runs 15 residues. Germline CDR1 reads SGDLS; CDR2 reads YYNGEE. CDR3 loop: CASGRGGNFEEKLFF. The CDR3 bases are TGTGCCAGCGGTCGAGGCGGGAATTTCGAAGAAAAACTGTTTTTT.

CDR3 region: CASSLAWRNLEAYEQYF. The CDR3 nucleotides read TGTGCCAGCAGCTTAGCCTGGCGGAACCTCGAAGCCTACGAGCAGTACTTC. This chain uses TRBV7-3 with TRBJ2-7; D call uncertain. The V gene lost 2 bases and the J gene lost 2 bases, with 19 bases spanning the gap. The germline CDR1 and CDR2 sequences are SGHTA and FQGTGA. This CDR3 has 17 residues.

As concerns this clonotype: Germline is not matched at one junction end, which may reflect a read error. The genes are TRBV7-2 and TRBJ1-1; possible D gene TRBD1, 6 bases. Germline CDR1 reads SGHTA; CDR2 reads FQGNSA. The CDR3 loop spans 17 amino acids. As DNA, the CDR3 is TGTGCCGGCAGGGGAGTCCTCGGGGAATTTGGTAACACTGAAGCTTTCTTT. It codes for CAGRGVLGEFGNTEAFF.

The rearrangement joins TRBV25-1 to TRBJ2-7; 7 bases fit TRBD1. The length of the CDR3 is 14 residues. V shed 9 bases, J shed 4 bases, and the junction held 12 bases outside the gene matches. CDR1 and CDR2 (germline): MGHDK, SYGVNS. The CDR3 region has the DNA TGTGCCAGTCCGTCCGGGACAGTTCCTTACGAGCAGTACTTC. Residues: CASPSGTVPYEQYF.

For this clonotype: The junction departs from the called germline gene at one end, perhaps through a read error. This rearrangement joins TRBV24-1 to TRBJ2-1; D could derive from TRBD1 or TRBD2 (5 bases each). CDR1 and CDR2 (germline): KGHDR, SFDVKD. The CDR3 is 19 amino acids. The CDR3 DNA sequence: TGTGCCGCCAGTGATTCGGGACCCCCGAAATCAAATGGCTACAATGAGCAGTTCTTC. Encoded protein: CAASDSGPPKSNGYNEQFF.

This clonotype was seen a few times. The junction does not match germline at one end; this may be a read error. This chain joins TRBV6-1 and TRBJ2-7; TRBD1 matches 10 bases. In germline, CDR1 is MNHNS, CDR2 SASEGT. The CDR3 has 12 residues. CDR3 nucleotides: TGTGCCAGCAGTGAGAATCGGGACAGGGGACACTTC. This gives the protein CASSENRDRGHF.

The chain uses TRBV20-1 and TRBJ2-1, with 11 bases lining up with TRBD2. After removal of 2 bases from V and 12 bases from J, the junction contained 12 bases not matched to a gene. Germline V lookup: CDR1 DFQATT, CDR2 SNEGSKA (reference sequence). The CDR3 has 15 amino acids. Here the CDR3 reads CSARKLAGDPTVQFF. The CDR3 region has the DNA TGCAGTGCTAGAAAACTAGCGGGAGACCCAACTGTGCAGTTCTTC.

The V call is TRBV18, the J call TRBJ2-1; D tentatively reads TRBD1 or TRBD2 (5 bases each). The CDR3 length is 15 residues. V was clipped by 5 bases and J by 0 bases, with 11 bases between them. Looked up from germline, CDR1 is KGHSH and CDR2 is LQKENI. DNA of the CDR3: TGTGCCAGCTCAACGAGGGGAGACTCCTACAATGAGCAGTTCTTC. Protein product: CASSTRGDSYNEQFF.

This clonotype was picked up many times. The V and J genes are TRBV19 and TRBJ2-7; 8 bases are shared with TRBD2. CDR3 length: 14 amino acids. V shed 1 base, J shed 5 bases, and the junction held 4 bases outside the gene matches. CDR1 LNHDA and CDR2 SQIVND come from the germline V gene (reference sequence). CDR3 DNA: TGTGCCAGTAGTATAGCAGCGGGAGATAACGAGCAGTACTTC. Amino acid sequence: CASSIAAGDNEQYF.

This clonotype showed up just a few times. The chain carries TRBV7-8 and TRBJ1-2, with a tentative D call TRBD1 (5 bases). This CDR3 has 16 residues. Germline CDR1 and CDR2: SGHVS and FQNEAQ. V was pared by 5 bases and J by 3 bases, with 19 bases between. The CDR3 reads CASSLGFSGGDYGYTF. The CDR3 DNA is TGTGCCAGCAGCCTGGGCTTTTCGGGGGGGGACTATGGCTACACCTTC.

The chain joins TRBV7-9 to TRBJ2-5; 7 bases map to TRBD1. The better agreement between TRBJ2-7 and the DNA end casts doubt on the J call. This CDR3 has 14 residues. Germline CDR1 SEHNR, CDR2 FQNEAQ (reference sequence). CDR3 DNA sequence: TGTGCCAGCAGCTTGAGGGACAGCCCCTACGAGCAGTACTTC. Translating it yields CASSLRDSPYEQYF.

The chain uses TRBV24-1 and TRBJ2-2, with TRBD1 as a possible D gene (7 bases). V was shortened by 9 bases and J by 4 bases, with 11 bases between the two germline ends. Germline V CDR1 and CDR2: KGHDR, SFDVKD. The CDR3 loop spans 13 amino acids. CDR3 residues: CATGGTATGELFF. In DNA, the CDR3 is TGTGCCACCGGGGGGACAGCCACCGGGGAGCTGTTTTTT.

The CDR3 spells CSAESRDRGYEQYF. DNA of the CDR3: TGCAGTGCTGAATCCCGGGACAGGGGTTACGAGCAGTACTTC. The chain joins TRBV20-1 to TRBJ2-7; 10 bases match TRBD1. Germline CDR1 and CDR2: DFQATT and SNEGSKA (reference sequence). The V segment lost 5 bases and the J segment 4 bases; nucleotides outside the gene matches: 8. This CDR3 spans 14 amino acids.